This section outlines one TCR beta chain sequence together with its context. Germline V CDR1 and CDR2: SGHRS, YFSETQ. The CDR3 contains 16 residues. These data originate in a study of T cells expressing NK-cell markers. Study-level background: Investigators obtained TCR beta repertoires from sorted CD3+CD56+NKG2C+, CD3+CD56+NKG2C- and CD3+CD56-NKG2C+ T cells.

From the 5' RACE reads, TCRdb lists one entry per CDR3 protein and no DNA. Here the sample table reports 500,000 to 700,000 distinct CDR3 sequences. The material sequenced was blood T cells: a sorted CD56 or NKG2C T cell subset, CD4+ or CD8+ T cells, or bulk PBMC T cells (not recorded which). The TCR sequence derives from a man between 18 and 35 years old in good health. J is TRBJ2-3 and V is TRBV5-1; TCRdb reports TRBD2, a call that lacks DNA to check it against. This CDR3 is CASTTDWQGSTDTQYF.